This T cell receptor beta chain was sequenced during a study of blood T cell repertoires in COVID-19. Study-wide background: The study drew acute and convalescent COVID-19 samples from the United States, Italy and Spain. T cells, B-cell-depleted T cells, or PBMCs provided the cDNA or gDNA that served as material.

The V gene's germline CDR1 is SGHRS and CDR2 YFSETQ. V gave up 4 bases and J gave up 2 bases; unmatched junction bases: 5. This CDR3 contains 16 residues. Authors' processing steps: It was from reference gene primer amplification that nucleated cell counts were estimated. Clones were read by immunoSEQ multiplex PCR, and TCRdb kept only the in-frame ones, dropping some. The D gene and trimming were derived from the DNA, and the V and J assignments and clone size from that table. The sample holds about 44,000 clones, around 82% seen once. The rearrangement joins TRBV5-1 to TRBJ2-7, with 14 bases aligning to TRBD2. This TCR came from a woman aged 70 to 79 with acute or convalescent COVID-19. Sequencing was done on a sample of peripheral blood. This CDR3 is CASSPETSGRAYEQYF. For the CDR3, the DNA is TGCGCCAGCAGCCCGGAGACTAGCGGGAGGGCCTACGAGCAGTACTTC.